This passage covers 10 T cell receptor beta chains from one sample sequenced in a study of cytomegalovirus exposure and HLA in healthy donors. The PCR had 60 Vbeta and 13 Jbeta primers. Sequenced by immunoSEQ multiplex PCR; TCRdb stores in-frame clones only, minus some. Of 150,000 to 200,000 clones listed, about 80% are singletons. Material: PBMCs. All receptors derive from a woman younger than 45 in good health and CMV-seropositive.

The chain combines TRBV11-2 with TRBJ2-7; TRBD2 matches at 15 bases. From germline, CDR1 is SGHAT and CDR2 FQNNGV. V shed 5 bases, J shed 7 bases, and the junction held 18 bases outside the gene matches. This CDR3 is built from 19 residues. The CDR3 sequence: CASSAPGLAGGPHREEQYF. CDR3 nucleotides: TGTGCCAGCAGCGCACCGGGACTAGCGGGGGGACCCCACCGGGAGGAGCAGTACTTC.

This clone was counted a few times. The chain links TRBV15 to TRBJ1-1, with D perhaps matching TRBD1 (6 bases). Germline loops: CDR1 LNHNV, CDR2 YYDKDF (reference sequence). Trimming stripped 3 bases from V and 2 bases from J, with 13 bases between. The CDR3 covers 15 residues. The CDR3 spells CATSSSRTANTEAFF. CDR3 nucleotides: TGTGCCACCAGCAGCAGCCGGACAGCCAACACTGAAGCTTTCTTT.

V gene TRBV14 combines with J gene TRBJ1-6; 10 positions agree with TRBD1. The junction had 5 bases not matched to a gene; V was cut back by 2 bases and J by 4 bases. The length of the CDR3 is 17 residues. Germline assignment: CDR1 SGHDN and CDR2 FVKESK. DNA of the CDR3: TGTGCCAGCAGCCAATTTTGGGACAGGGGATATAATTCACCCCTCCACTTT. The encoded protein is CASSQFWDRGYNSPLHF.

The CDR3 DNA is TGTGCCAGTGGGGCCTCAGCTAACTATGGCTACACCTTC. Its translation is CASGASANYGYTF. The gene calls are TRBV11-2 and TRBJ1-2, with D possibly being TRBD1 (5 bases). The ends were cut back, 9 bases at V and 0 bases at J, with 11 bases in the middle. There are 13 residues in the CDR3. Looked up from germline, CDR1 is SGHAT and CDR2 is FQNNGV.

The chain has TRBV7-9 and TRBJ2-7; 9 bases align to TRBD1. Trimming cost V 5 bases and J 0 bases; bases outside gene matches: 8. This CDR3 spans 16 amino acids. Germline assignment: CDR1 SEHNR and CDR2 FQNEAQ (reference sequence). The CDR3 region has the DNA TGTGCCAGCAGCGGTATGCGGGACAGGGTCTCCTACGAGCAGTACTTC. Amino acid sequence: CASSGMRDRVSYEQYF.

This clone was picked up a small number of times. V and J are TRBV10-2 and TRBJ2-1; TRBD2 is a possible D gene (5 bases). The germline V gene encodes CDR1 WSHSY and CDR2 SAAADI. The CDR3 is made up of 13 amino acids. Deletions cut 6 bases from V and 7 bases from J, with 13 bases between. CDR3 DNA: TGCGCCAGCAGACACGGGATGAGGAATGAGCAGTTCTTC. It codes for CASRHGMRNEQFF.

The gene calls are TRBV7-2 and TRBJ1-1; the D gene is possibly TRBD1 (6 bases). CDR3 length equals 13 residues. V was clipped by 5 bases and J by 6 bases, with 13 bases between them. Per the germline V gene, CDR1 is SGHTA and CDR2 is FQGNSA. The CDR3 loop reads CASSVQGLAEAFF. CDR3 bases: TGTGCCAGCAGCGTACAGGGCCTAGCTGAAGCTTTCTTT.

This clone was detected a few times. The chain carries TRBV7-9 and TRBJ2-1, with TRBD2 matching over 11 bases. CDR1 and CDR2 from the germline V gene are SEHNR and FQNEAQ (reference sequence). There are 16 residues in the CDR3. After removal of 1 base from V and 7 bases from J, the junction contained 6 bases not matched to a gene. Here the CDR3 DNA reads TGTGCCAGCAGCTTAGGCATAGCGGGAGGGAGGAATGAGCAGTTCTTC. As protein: CASSLGIAGGRNEQFF.

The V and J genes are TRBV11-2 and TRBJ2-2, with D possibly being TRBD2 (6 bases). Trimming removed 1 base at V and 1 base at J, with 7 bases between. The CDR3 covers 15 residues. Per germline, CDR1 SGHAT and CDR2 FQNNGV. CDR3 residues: CASSLAGVNTGELFF. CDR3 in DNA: TGTGCCAGCAGCTTAGCGGGAGTGAACACCGGGGAGCTGTTTTTT.

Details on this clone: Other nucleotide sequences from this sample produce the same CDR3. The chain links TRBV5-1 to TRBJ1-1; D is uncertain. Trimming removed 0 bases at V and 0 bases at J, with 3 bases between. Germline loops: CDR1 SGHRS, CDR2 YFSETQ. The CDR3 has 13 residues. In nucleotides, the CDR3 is TGCGCCAGCAGCTTGGATATGAACACTGAAGCTTTCTTT. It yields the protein CASSLDMNTEAFF.